This TCR beta chain was identified during a study of blood T cell repertoires in COVID-19. TCRdb's copy holds only in-frame clones and misses some; the assay was immunoSEQ multiplex PCR. The sample records under 400,000 clones, roughly 90% being singletons. Looked up from germline, CDR1 is MNHEY and CDR2 is SMNVEV (reference sequence). V gave up 5 bases and J gave up 4 bases; unmatched junction bases: 8. The CDR3 contains 16 residues. The clonotype comes from a woman aged 30 to 39 who had been exposed to COVID-19. The rearrangement uses TRBV27 and TRBJ2-1, with 10 bases fitting TRBD2. The sequenced sample was PBMCs or T cells enriched from blood (not recorded which). This CDR3 is CASSLFLAGAYNEQFF. The CDR3, as DNA: TGTGCCAGCAGTCTCTTCCTAGCGGGAGCTTACAATGAGCAGTTCTTC.